Listed below are T cell receptor beta chains from one sample, sequenced in a study of beta chain features in type 1 diabetes. This table comes from immunoSEQ multiplex PCR, and its TCRdb copy is limited to in-frame clones, with some not included. The data show a few hundred thousand clones, over 9.5% seen once. The material sequenced was naive CD4+ T cells from blood. Receptors were obtained from a young man in good health. CDR3s leave out the opening cysteine and the closing phenylalanine or tryptophan. The order of the fields is V gene, J gene, CDR3 protein.

>TRBV7-9|TRBJ2-6
ASQALSGANVLT
>TRBV5-1|TRBJ2-7
ASSLEVLNYEQY
>TRBV5-1|TRBJ1-1
ASSSTGYAAF
>TRBV5-1|TRBJ2-1
ASSSGLAVANEQF
>TRBV6-5|TRBJ2-1
ASRGQLTNDEQF
>TRBV18|TRBJ2-5
ASSPRGPHQETQY
>TRBV7-3|TRBJ2-7
ASSLKGDNYEQY
>TRBV2|TRBJ1-2
ASSEDLKRGYT
>TRBV19|TRBJ1-1
ASSIYRGTEAF
>TRBV15|TRBJ2-3
ASNTDPYQDTQY
>TRBV19|TRBJ2-3
ASRIAGQGANTQY
>TRBV7-6|TRBJ1-1
ASRSRANTEAF
>TRBV7-3|TRBJ1-2
ASSPDRNYGYT
>TRBV11-1|TRBJ2-7
ASSRLAGGSVHEQY
>TRBV28|TRBJ2-1
ASSRDRGQF
>TRBV7-8|TRBJ2-7
ASSPGAVRTSGAYEQY
>TRBV4-2|TRBJ2-2
ASSHQLAGDGTGELF